This T cell receptor beta chain came from a study of glioma-infiltrating T cells after dendritic cell vaccination. Overall study: The vaccine used monocyte-derived dendritic cells pulsed overnight with autologous tumor lysate. Dendritic cell vaccine was injected intradermally three times, biweekly. Study-wide results and limits: Longer survival after dendritic cell vaccination followed higher pretreatment TIL content.

The table came from immunoSEQ multiplex PCR; TCRdb's copy has only in-frame clones and leaves some out. The repertoire holds approximately 110,000 clones, with 85% to 90% as singletons. The CDR3 covers 15 residues. Looked up from germline, CDR1 is MNHNY and CDR2 is SVGAGI (reference sequence). The J segment lost 7 bases and the V segment lost 6 bases, leaving 12 bases of the junction unmatched. Specified time point: after dendritic cell vaccination, including at tumor progression/relapse. As for this clone: The antigen is unknown.

The sequence was collected from a human donor with glioblastoma. The chain has TRBV6-6 and TRBJ2-5, with 9 nucleotides matching TRBD2. Sequences were derived from blood, sampled after dendritic cell vaccination. The CDR3 DNA follows: TGTGCCAGCAGCTCAGCGGGAGGACCCGGGGGGACCCAGTACTTC. It encodes CASSSAGGPGGTQYF.